The present TCR beta chain was sequenced within a study of T cell repertoires in cytomegalovirus infection. Study-wide background: Public TCR beta signature analysis indicated the presence of both CMV infection and matching HLA type.

This clonotype was seen repeatedly, ten times or more. Its target is unknown. Germline V lookup: CDR1 LNHNV, CDR2 YYDKDF (reference sequence). This CDR3 contains 17 residues. J lost 7 bases, V lost 1 base, and 11 bases had no gene match. One entry per CDR3 protein, called by TCRdb with MiXCR from the reads. The profile shows nearly 550,000 distinct CDR3 sequences, 16% of them singletons. Points from the study as a whole: CMV-specific TCR beta clonotypes restricted by HLA-C were the ones dominating the ex vivo response. Cumulative public TCR beta family frequency identified CMV carriers with the relevant HLA.

This receptor was identified in a human donor in good health (CMV status not recorded). Some clones in this sample may be carry-over from other donors' samples. What was sequenced was CD8+ T cells from PBMCs. This chain uses TRBV15 with TRBJ2-1, with 9 bases that match TRBD2. The CDR3 is CATSRVASGTSINEQFF. CDR3 DNA sequence: TGTGCCACCAGCAGAGTCGCGAGTGGGACTAGCATTAATGAGCAGTTCTTC.